These T cell receptor beta chains were read from a single sample in a study of cytomegalovirus exposure and HLA in healthy donors. Sequencing used immunoSEQ multiplex PCR; TCRdb keeps in-frame clones, though not all of them. Of 95,000 or so clones detected, around 81% appear once; the ten largest clones hold less than 5%. Sample: PBMCs. These receptor sequences come from a woman aged 65 to 85 in good health and CMV-seropositive. Both conserved end residues are part of each CDR3. The D gene is left open where the match is weak. Some rows mark clone size as missing; the rest say once, few, many or name a class of expanded clone.

. | . | TRBJ2-7 | TRBV18 | CASSFGESGEQYF | TGTGCCAGCTCATTTGGAGAGTCGGGGGAGCAGTACTTC
. | . | TRBJ1-1 | TRBV21-1 | CASSKGPRQGWNTEAFF | TGTGCCAGCAGCAAAGGCCCCCGACAGGGCTGGAACACTGAAGCTTTCTTT
. | . | TRBJ1-5 | TRBV27 | CASSFGGEGNQPQHF | TGTGCCAGCAGTTTCGGGGGGGAAGGCAATCAGCCCCAGCATTTT
. | TRBD1 | TRBJ2-6 | TRBV7-9 | CASSLGSGTGSSGANVLTF | TGTGCCAGCAGCTTGGGTTCGGGGACAGGTAGCTCTGGGGCCAACGTCCTGACTTTC
. | . | TRBJ2-1 | TRBV5-1 | CASSSDGYGSEREQFF | TGCGCCAGCAGCTCGGACGGGTACGGGAGCGAGAGGGAGCAGTTCTTC
. | TRBD1 | TRBJ1-2 | TRBV7-2 | CASSPLEGANTF | TGTGCCAGCAGCCCCCTTGAGGGGGCGAACACCTTC
few | TRBD1 | TRBJ2-7 | TRBV5-1 | CASSFGQGSYEQYF | TGCGCCAGCAGCTTTGGACAGGGGTCGTACGAGCAGTACTTC
. | . | TRBJ1-5 | TRBV19 | CASRAASGNGRNQPQHF | TGTGCCAGCCGCGCGGCGTCAGGGAATGGGCGCAATCAGCCCCAGCATTTT
. | TRBD1 | TRBJ2-7 | TRBV6-6 | CASSYGGRGHYEQYF | TGTGCCAGCAGTTACGGAGGCAGGGGGCACTACGAGCAGTACTTC
once | TRBD1 | TRBJ1-2 | TRBV30 | CAWRSQGAGGYTF | TGTGCCTGGAGATCCCAGGGGGCGGGTGGCTACACCTTC
. | TRBD2 | TRBJ2-1 | TRBV19 | CASSPLAGRVNEQFF | TGTGCCAGTAGTCCACTAGCGGGAAGGGTCAATGAGCAGTTCTTC
. | TRBD1 | TRBJ2-3 | TRBV30 | CAWRAGGKNTQYF | TGTGCCTGGAGGGCAGGGGGCAAAAATACGCAGTATTTT
. | TRBD1 | TRBJ2-3 | TRBV27 | CASKYPGGTGTQYF | TGTGCCAGCAAATATCCAGGGGGCACAGGTACGCAGTATTTT
. | . | TRBJ1-2 | TRBV19 | CASSIVRGMSDGYTF | TGTGCCAGTAGTATAGTAAGGGGAATGTCTGATGGCTACACCTTC